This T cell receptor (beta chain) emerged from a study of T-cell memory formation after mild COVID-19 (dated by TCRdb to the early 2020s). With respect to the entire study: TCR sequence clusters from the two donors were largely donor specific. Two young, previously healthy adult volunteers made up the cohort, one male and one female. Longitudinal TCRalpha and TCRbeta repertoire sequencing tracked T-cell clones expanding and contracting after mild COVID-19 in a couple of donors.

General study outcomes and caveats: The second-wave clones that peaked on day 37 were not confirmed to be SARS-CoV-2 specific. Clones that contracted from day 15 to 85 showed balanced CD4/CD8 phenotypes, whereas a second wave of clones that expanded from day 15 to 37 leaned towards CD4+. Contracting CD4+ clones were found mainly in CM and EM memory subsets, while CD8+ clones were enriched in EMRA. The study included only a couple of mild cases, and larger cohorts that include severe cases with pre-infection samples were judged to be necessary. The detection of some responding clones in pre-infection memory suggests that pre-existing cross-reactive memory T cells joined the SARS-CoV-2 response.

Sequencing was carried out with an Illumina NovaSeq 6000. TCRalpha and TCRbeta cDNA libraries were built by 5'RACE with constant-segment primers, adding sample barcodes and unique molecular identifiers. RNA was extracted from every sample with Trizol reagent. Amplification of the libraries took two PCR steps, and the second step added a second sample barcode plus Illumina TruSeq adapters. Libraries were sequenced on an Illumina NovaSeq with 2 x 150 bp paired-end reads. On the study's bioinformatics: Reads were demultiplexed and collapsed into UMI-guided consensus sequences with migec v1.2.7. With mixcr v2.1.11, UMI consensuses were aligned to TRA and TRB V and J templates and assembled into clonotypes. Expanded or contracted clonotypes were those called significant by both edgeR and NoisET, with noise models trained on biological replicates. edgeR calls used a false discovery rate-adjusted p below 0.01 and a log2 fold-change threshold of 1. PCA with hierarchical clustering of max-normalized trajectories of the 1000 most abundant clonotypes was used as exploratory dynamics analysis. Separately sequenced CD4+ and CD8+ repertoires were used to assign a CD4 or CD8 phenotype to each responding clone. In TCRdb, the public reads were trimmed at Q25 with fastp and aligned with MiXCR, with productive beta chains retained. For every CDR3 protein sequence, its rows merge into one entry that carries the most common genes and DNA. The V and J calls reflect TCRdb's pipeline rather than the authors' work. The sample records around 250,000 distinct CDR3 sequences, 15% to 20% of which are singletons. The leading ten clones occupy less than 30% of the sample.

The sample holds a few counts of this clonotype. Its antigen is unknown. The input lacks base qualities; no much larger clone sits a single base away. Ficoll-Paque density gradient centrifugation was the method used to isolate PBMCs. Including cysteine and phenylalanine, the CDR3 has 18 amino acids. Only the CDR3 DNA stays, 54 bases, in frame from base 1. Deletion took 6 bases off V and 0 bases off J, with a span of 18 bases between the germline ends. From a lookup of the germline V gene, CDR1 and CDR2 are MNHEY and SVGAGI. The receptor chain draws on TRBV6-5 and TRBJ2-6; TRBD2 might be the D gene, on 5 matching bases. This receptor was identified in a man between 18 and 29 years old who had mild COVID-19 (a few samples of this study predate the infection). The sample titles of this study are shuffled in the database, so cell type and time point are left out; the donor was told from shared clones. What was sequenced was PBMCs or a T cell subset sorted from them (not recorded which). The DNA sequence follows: TGTGCCAGCAGCCGCCAAGGAGGCGCCTACTCTGGGGCCAACGTCCTGACTTTC. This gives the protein CASSRQGGAYSGANVLTF.